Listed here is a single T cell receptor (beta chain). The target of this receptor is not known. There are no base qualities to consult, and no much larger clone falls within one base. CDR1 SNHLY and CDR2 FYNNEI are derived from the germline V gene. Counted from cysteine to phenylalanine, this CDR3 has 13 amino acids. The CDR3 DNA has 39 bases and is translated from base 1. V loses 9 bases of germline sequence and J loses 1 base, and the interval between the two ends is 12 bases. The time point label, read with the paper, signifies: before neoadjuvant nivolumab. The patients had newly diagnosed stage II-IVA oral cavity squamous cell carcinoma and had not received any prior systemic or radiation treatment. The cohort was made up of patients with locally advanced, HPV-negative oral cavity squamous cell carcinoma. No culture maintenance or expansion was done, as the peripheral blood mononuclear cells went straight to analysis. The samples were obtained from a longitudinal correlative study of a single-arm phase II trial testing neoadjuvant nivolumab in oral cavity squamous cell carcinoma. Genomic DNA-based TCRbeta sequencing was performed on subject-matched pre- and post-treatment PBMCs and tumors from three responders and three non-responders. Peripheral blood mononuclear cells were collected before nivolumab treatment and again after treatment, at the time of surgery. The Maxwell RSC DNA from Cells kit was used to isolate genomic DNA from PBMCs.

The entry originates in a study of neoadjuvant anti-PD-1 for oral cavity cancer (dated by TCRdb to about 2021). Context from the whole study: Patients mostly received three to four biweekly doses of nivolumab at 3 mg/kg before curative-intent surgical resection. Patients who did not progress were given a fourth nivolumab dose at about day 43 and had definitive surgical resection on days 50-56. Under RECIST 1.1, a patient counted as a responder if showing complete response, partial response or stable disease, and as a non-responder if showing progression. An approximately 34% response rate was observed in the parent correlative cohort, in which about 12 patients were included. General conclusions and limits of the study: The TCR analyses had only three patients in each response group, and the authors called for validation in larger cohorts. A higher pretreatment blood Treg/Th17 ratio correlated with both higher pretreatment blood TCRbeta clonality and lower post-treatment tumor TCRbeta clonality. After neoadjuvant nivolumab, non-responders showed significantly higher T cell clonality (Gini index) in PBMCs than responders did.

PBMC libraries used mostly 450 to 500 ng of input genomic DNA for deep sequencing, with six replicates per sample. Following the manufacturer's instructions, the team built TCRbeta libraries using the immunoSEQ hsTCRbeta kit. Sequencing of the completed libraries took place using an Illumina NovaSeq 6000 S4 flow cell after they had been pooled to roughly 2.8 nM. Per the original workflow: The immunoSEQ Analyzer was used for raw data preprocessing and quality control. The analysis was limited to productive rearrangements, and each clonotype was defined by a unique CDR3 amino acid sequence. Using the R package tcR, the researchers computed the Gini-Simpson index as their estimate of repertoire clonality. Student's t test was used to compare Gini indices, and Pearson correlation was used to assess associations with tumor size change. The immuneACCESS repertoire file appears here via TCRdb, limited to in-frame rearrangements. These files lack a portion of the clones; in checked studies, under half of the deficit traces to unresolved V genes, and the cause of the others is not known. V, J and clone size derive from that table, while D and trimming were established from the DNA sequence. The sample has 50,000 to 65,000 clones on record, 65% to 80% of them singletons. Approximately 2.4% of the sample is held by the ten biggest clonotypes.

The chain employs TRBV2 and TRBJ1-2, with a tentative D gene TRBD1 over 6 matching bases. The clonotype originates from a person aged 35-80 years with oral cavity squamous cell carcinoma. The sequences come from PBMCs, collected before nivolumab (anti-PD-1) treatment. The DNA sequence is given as TGTGCCAGTCGGGACATTGGTAACTATGGCTACACCTTC. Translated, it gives CASRDIGNYGYTF.